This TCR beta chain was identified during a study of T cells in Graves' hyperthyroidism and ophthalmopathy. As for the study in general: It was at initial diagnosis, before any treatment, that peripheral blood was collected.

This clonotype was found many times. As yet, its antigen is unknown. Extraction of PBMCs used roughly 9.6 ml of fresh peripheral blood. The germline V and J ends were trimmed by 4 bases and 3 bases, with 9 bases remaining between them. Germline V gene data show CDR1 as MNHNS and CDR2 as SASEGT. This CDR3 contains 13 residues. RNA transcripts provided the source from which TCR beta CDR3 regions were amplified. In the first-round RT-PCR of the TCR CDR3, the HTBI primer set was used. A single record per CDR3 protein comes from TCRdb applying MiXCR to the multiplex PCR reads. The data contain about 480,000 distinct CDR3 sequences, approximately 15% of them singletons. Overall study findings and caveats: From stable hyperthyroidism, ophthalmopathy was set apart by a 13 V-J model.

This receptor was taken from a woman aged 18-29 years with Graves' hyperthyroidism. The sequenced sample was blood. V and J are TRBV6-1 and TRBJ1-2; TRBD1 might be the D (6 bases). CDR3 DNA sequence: TGTGCCAGCAGTGCGACAGGAGACTATGGCTACACCTTC. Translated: CASSATGDYGYTF.